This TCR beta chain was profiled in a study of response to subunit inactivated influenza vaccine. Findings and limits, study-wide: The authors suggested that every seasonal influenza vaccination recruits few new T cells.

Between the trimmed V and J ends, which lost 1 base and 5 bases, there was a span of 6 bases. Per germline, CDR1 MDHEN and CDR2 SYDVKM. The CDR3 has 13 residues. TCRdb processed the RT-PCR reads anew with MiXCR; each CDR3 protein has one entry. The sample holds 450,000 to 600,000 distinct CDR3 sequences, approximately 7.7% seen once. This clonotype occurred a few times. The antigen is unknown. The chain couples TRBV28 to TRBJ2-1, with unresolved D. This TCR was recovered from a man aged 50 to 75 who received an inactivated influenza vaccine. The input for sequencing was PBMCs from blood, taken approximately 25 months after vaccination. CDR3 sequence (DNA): TGTGCCAGCAGTTTATTACCCAACAATGAGCAGTTCTTC. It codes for CASSLLPNNEQFF.